A selection of T cell receptor beta chains follows, all from one sample in a study of blood T cell repertoires in COVID-19. Sequencing was performed with immunoSEQ multiplex PCR; in TCRdb, only in-frame clones are kept and a portion is missing. The sample lists about 130,000 clones, more than 80% occurring once. Specimen: peripheral blood. The source of these receptors is a woman aged 55-70 years with acute or convalescent COVID-19. The CDR3 runs from the conserved cysteine through the conserved F or W. D genes are given only for firm matches. The size field is filled for only some rows; it gives once, few, many or a size class.

clone size: .
J gene: TRBJ2-3
D gene: TRBD1
V gene: TRBV10-1
CDR3 DNA: TGCGCCAGCGGGACAGGGGCGATCACAGATACGCAGTATTTT
CDR3 protein: CASGTGAITDTQYF

clone size: .
J gene: TRBJ1-1
D gene: .
V gene: TRBV9
CDR3 DNA: TGTGCCAGCAGCCTCGACAGATCCCTGAACACTGAAGCTTTCTTT
CDR3 protein: CASSLDRSLNTEAFF

clone size: .
J gene: TRBJ1-3
D gene: TRBD1
V gene: TRBV4-1
CDR3 DNA: TGCGCCAGCAGCCAGAGAACAGGGGGCGGAAACACCATATATTTT
CDR3 protein: CASSQRTGGGNTIYF

clone size: few
J gene: TRBJ1-2
D gene: .
V gene: TRBV12-5
CDR3 DNA: TGTGCTAGTGGCTCTCGCACCCTGGGCAGCTCCTTAGGCGGCTACACCTTC
CDR3 protein: CASGSRTLGSSLGGYTF

clone size: .
J gene: TRBJ1-2
D gene: .
V gene: TRBV18
CDR3 DNA: TGTGCCAGCTCACCAACAGGAGACGGTCTACGTGGCTACACCTTC
CDR3 protein: CASSPTGDGLRGYTF

clone size: few
J gene: TRBJ1-2
D gene: TRBD1
V gene: TRBV19
CDR3 DNA: TGTGCCAGTAGTGTCCACGGACAGGGGCCAACCGACTACACCTTC
CDR3 protein: CASSVHGQGPTDYTF

clone size: .
J gene: TRBJ1-1
D gene: .
V gene: TRBV20-1
CDR3 DNA: TGCAGTGCTAGAGCAAATTCTGAAGCTTTCTTT
CDR3 protein: CSARANSEAFF

clone size: .
J gene: TRBJ1-4
D gene: .
V gene: TRBV28
CDR3 DNA: TGTGCCAGCAGTTCAGCGACCACTAATGAAAAACTGTTTTTT
CDR3 protein: CASSSATTNEKLFF

clone size: .
J gene: TRBJ1-1
D gene: TRBD1
V gene: TRBV10-3
CDR3 DNA: TGTGCCATCAGTGACGGGACAGGGAGGGATTTCTTT
CDR3 protein: CAISDGTGRDFF

clone size: once
J gene: TRBJ1-1
D gene: TRBD1
V gene: TRBV13
CDR3 DNA: TGTGCCAGCAGCCTCCGGGACAGCGTAAACAACGGGGCTTTCTTT
CDR3 protein: CASSLRDSVNNGAFF

clone size: .
J gene: TRBJ1-2
D gene: .
V gene: TRBV2
CDR3 DNA: TGTGCCAGGAAGCAGTACCCCGGGGGGCTAGGGTATGGCTACACCTTC
CDR3 protein: CARKQYPGGLGYGYTF

clone size: .
J gene: TRBJ1-1
D gene: .
V gene: TRBV5-1
CDR3 DNA: TGCGCCAGCAGCTTGGCGGGGTTCGAAGCTTTCTTT
CDR3 protein: CASSLAGFEAFF

clone size: .
J gene: TRBJ1-3
D gene: TRBD1
V gene: TRBV11-2
CDR3 DNA: TGTGCCAGCAGCTTATGGGACAGGATAACTCTGACTGGAAACACCATATATTTT
CDR3 protein: CASSLWDRITLTGNTIYF

clone size: .
J gene: TRBJ2-2
D gene: TRBD1
V gene: TRBV2
CDR3 DNA: TGTGCCAGCAGTGAAATGACAGGGGGCTTAGGGGAGCTGTTTTTT
CDR3 protein: CASSEMTGGLGELFF

clone size: .
J gene: TRBJ2-7
D gene: TRBD1
V gene: TRBV5-1
CDR3 DNA: TGCGCCAGCAGCTACGGGACAGGCTACGAGCAGTACTTC
CDR3 protein: CASSYGTGYEQYF

clone size: .
J gene: TRBJ1-1
D gene: .
V gene: TRBV2
CDR3 DNA: TGTGCCAGCAGTGAAGGGCACGGGAACCTCGGGGCTTTCTTT
CDR3 protein: CASSEGHGNLGAFF

clone size: .
J gene: TRBJ1-1
D gene: TRBD1
V gene: TRBV6-1
CDR3 DNA: TGTGCCAGCAGTGAGGGCCAAGGGACAGTACACCTTGAAGCTTTCTTT
CDR3 protein: CASSEGQGTVHLEAFF

clone size: .
J gene: TRBJ1-5
D gene: TRBD1
V gene: TRBV6-1
CDR3 DNA: TGTGCCAGCAGTGAAGGGACAGGGACGGGTCAGCCCCAGCATTTT
CDR3 protein: CASSEGTGTGQPQHF

clone size: .
J gene: TRBJ2-3
D gene: TRBD1
V gene: TRBV2
CDR3 DNA: TGTGCCAGCAGTGCCGACAGGGGGCAAGATACGCAGTATTTT
CDR3 protein: CASSADRGQDTQYF